The T cell receptor (beta chain) under discussion was sequenced for a study of a mutant IDH1 vaccine in newly diagnosed glioma. Overall study context: Vaccines began 4-6 weeks after radiotherapy alone, or with temozolomide cycles. Males made up roughly 62% and females roughly 40% of treated patients, whose mean age was roughly 40 years. Former treatment meant radiotherapy, temozolomide, or both; the majority had gotten both.

A word on this clone: Antigen specificity is unknown.

The time point is: week 23, last vaccination. Mutant IDH1 20-mer peptide, at 300 ug, made up each vaccine dose, with topical imiquimod. The germline V gene encodes CDR1 MNHEY and CDR2 SVGAGI. The CDR3 spans 14 residues. Trimming left V 2 bases short and J 8 bases short, with 15 bases between. Assay used: immunoSEQ multiplex PCR; TCRdb lists only in-frame clones, some missing. The profile shows approximately 66,000 clones, approximately 80% of them singletons. The TCR originated in a man younger than 30 with glioma. The V and J genes are TRBV6-5 and TRBJ1-2, with D possibly matching TRBD1 (6 bases). Sequencing used PBMCs, obtained from a glioma patient whose treatment included an IDH1 peptide vaccine. In nucleotides, the CDR3 is TGTGCCAGCAGTTACGGGACACGGGAACGCGGCTACACCTTC. Its translation: CASSYGTRERGYTF.